This T cell receptor beta chain was identified during a study of T-cell reconstitution after alpha-beta-depleted transplantation in children. Preparation of the TCRbeta library used unique molecular identifiers. One entry per CDR3 protein, called by TCRdb with MiXCR from the PCR reads. The sample has under 850,000 distinct CDR3 sequences; approximately 14% are singletons. The table lists this clonotype with a few counts. What it binds is not known. Study-wide findings and caveats: At the one-year point after transplant, T-cell counts and TCRbeta diversity were found to come mostly from T cells that had been newly produced. There were reportedly several hundred expanded graft clones from which alpha-beta T cells came about two months after transplant. From surviving recipient T cells and thymic progenitors came the high day-60 TCRbeta diversity observed in some patients.

Deletions cut 0 bases from V and 6 bases from J, with 4 bases between. The CDR3 covers 12 residues. From germline, CDR1 is MRHNA and CDR2 SNTAGT. The sample consisted of PBMCs, taken before TCRalphabeta/CD19-depleted stem cell transplant. The clonotype was recovered from a girl under 10 years old with congenital amegakaryocytic thrombocytopenia, due to receive a stem cell transplant. The V gene is TRBV6-4, the J gene TRBJ2-3; D remains ambiguous. The CDR3 DNA reads as TGTGCCAGCAGTGACTCTGGGGATACGCAGTATTTT. Translation gives CASSDSGDTQYF.